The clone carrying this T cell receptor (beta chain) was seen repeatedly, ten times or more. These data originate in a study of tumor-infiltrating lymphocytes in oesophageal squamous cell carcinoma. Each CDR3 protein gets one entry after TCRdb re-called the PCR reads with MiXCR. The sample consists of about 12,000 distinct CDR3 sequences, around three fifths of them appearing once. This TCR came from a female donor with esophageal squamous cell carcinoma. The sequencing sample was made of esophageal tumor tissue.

The CDR3 nucleotides read TGTGCCAGCAGGCAGACAGGCTACACTGAAGCTTTCTTT. Amino acids: CASRQTGYTEAFF. This chain joins TRBV6-1 and TRBJ1-1; D perhaps matches TRBD1 (6 bases). This CDR3 contains 13 residues. V lost 6 bases, J lost 3 bases, and 11 bases lay in between. CDR1 MNHNS and CDR2 SASEGT come from the germline V gene.